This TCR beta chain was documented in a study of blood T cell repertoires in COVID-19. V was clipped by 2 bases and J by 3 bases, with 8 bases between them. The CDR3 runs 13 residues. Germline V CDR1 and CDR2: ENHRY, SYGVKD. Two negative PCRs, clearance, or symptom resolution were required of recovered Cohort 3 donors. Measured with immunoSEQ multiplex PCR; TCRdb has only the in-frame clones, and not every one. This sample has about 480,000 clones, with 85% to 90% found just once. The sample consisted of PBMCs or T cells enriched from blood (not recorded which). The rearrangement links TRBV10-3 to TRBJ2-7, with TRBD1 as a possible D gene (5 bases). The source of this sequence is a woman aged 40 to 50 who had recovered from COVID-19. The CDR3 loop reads CAISEQGGYEQYF. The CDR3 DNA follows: TGTGCCATCAGTGAGCAGGGCGGCTACGAGCAGTACTTC.